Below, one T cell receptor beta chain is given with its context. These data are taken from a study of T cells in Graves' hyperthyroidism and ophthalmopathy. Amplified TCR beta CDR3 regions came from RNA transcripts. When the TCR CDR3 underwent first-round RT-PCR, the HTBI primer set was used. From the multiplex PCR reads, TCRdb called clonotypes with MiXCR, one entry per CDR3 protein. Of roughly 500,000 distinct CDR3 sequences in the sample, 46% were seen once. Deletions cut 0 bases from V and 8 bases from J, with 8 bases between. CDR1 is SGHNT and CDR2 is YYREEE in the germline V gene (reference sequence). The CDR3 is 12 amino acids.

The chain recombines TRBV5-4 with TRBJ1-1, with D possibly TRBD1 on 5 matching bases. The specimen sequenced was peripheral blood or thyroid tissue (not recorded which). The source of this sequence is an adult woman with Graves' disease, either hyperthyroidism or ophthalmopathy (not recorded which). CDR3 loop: CASSLGGHEAFF. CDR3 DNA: TGTGCCAGCAGCTTGGGTGGACACGAAGCTTTCTTT.